The TCR beta chain under discussion was sequenced for a study of cytomegalovirus exposure and HLA in healthy donors. The study ran its PCR with 60 Vbeta and 13 Jbeta primers. Libraries were prepared by immunoSEQ multiplex PCR; TCRdb keeps only in-frame clonotypes and omits some of them. The sample comprises around 150,000 clones, around 79% of which are singletons, and 1.7% rests with the top ten. The sample consisted of PBMCs. This sequence was found in a woman aged 25 to 39 in good health and CMV-seronegative.

The CDR3 DNA sequence: TGCGCCAGCAGCTTGGCCGGGGAGACCCAGTACTTC. It encodes CASSLAGETQYF. J is TRBJ2-5 and V is TRBV5-1, with D uncertain. Trimming took off 0 bases at V and 5 bases at J, with 5 bases between the two ends. This CDR3 is 12 amino acids long. Germline V CDR1 and CDR2: SGHRS, YFSETQ.